Reported below is one T cell receptor beta chain. Its specificity is unknown. The CDR3 consists of 12 residues. The germline CDR1 and CDR2 sequences are KGHSY and FQNENV. V lost 4 bases and J 5 bases, leaving 6 bases between the germline ends. The data derive from a study of T cell responses to AZD1222 COVID-19 vaccine. Looking at the study overall: Second doses at about 4 or about 12 weeks were pooled. Study observations and caveats: Of spike-specific TCRs, nearly half reportedly target regions left unmutated in variants. Mostly white British, mostly female donors; authors suggested clonal diversity may be underestimated. Spike as a whole was targeted by vaccine-associated CD4 TCRs, dominant at 160-218 and 743-854.

This table comes from immunoSEQ multiplex PCR, and its TCRdb copy is limited to in-frame clones, with some not included. The sample lists about 150,000 clones, 90% to 95% occurring once. The clonotype originates from an adult in good health. The sequencing used peripheral blood, collected on day 0 of AZD1222 vaccination. The chain carries TRBV16 and TRBJ2-1; the D is unclear. The CDR3 here is CASSLAHNEQFF. The CDR3 DNA reads TGTGCCAGCAGCCTAGCCCACAATGAGCAGTTCTTC.